These 5 T cell receptor beta chains share one sample of origin, sequenced in a study of blood T cell repertoires in COVID-19. The table came from immunoSEQ multiplex PCR; TCRdb's copy has only in-frame clones and leaves some out. This table has around 250,000 clones, about 90% appearing once. The sample taken for sequencing was PBMCs or T cells enriched from blood (not recorded which). The receptors derive from a human donor in a cohort exposed to, infected with or recovered from COVID-19 (not recorded which). The donor label of this sample is uncertain.

This chain uses TRBV7-3 with TRBJ1-1; 9 bases align to TRBD1. Germline V lookup: CDR1 SGHTA, CDR2 FQGTGA. Germline trimming cut 3 bases from V and 1 base from J; bases unmatched to any gene: 0. The CDR3 is 14 amino acids. CDR3 bases: TGTGCCAGCAGCTTGGGACAGGGGAACACTGAAGCTTTCTTT. This translates into CASSLGQGNTEAFF. The full variable domain, its missing parts supplied by reference TRBV7-3 and TRBJ1-1, is GAGVSQTPSNKVTEKGKYVELRCDPISGHTALYWYRQSLGQGPEFLIYFQGTGAADDSGLPNDRFFAVRPEGSVSTLKIQRTERGDSAVYLCASSLGQGNTEAFFGQGTRLTVV.

The chain couples TRBV2 to TRBJ1-1, with 7 nucleotides matching TRBD1. V lost 6 bases, J lost 8 bases, and 6 bases stayed unmatched. The CDR3 length is 12 residues. Germline V lookup: CDR1 SNHLY, CDR2 FYNNEI. CDR3 amino acids: CASSRGQREAFF. In nucleotides, the CDR3 is TGTGCCAGCAGCCGGGGACAGCGGGAAGCTTTCTTT.

In DNA form, the CDR3 reads TGTGCCAGCTCATCTATAGCGGCCACTGCGATCTACGAGCAGTACTTC. It yields the protein CASSSIAATAIYEQYF. The chain carries TRBV18 and TRBJ2-7, with D tentatively TRBD2 (6 bases). Germline lookup yields CDR1 KGHSH and CDR2 LQKENI. The CDR3 has 16 residues. Trimming stripped 5 bases from V and 3 bases from J, with 20 bases between.

In its sample, this clone was seen a few times. This chain links TRBV7-8 with TRBJ1-5; D perhaps matches TRBD1 (6 bases). Trimming left V 6 bases short and J 7 bases short, with 22 bases between. The CDR3 loop spans 16 amino acids. Germline lookup yields CDR1 SGHVS and CDR2 FQNEAQ. The CDR3 coding sequence is TGTGCCAGCAGTAGACTGAGGACAGAGGCACGCCAGCCCCAGCATTTT. Residues: CASSRLRTEARQPQHF.

Concerning this clone: In the same sample, other DNA sequences code for this CDR3. CDR3 bases: TGTGCCAGCAGCTTAGGGCCGATGAACACTGAAGCTTTCTTT. Translated, it gives CASSLGPMNTEAFF. The rearrangement links TRBV7-2 to TRBJ1-1, with no clear D. CDR1 and CDR2 (germline): SGHTA, FQGNSA. V lost 1 base and J 0 bases, leaving 6 bases between the germline ends. The CDR3 length is 14 residues.